One and the same sample provided the 9 T cell receptor beta chains below, sequenced in a study of T cell responses to AZD1222 COVID-19 vaccine. The protocol was immunoSEQ multiplex PCR, while the TCRdb copy is restricted to in-frame clones and leaves out a portion. This table holds roughly 140,000 clones, 85% to 90% found once. Source: peripheral blood, taken 28 days after the second AZD1222 dose. These receptors all come from an adult who received the AZD1222 COVID-19 vaccine.

The genes are TRBV6-1 and TRBJ1-5, with D unresolved. The CDR3 runs 14 residues. V lost 1 base and J 0 bases, leaving 4 bases between the germline ends. Germline CDR1 and CDR2: MNHNS and SASEGT. CDR3 coding DNA: TGTGCCAGCAGTGAAGGGCATAGCAATCAGCCCCAGCATTTT. It codes for CASSEGHSNQPQHF.

V is TRBV5-1 and J is TRBJ1-2; D gene ambiguous. V lost 4 bases and J 3 bases, leaving 7 bases between the germline ends. Germline CDR1 reads SGHRS; CDR2 reads YFSETQ. CDR3 length: 12 residues. CDR3: CASSESDYGYTF. The CDR3, as DNA: TGCGCCAGCAGCGAATCTGACTATGGCTACACCTTC.

This clone occurred once. The V gene is TRBV30, the J gene TRBJ1-1; the D is unclear. The CDR3 runs to 13 residues. CDR1 is GTSNPN, CDR2 SVGIG, per germline (reference sequence). Trimming took 2 bases from V and 6 from J, leaving 13 bases between them. CDR3 region: CAWSPRPSAEAFF. The CDR3 DNA reads TGTGCCTGGAGTCCCCGACCGAGCGCTGAAGCTTTCTTT.

Turning to this clone: A read error may produce the germline difference seen at one junction end. The chain is built from TRBV2 and TRBJ1-2, with TRBD1 matching over 11 bases. The CDR3 runs to 15 residues. Germline CDR1 SNHLY, CDR2 FYNNEI. The CDR3 DNA is TGTGCCAGCAGTGAAGTCCCGGGACAGGGGGGTTCTTTCTCCTTC. This sequence encodes CASSEVPGQGGSFSF.

The chain has TRBV28 and TRBJ2-1, with TRBD2 as a possible D gene (5 bases). Trimming took off 5 bases at V and 0 bases at J, with 8 bases between the two ends. Germline values: CDR1 MDHEN, CDR2 SYDVKM. The CDR3 runs to 14 residues. In DNA form, the CDR3 reads TGTGCCAGCAGTCTACGGGGCTCCTACAATGAGCAGTTCTTC. Its translation: CASSLRGSYNEQFF.

This clone was seen only a few times. The chain uses TRBV5-6 and TRBJ1-6; 9 bases match TRBD1. Germline V lookup: CDR1 SGHDT, CDR2 YYEEEE. The CDR3 extends over 15 amino acids. V lost 4 bases and J lost 7; bases outside the gene matches: 6. The CDR3 nucleotides read TGTGCCAGCAGCGGGACAGGGCCGGAGAATTCACCCCTCCACTTT. This translates into CASSGTGPENSPLHF.

The chain recombines TRBV11-2 with TRBJ2-7; D is uncertain. V was cut by 4 bases and J by 3 bases, with 10 bases left in between. The V gene's germline CDR1 is SGHAT and CDR2 FQNNGV. The CDR3 has 13 amino acids. In DNA form, the CDR3 reads TGTGCCAGCAGCTCTCAGGTAGACTACGAGCAGTACTTC. This sequence encodes CASSSQVDYEQYF.

V and J are TRBV18 and TRBJ1-3; D unresolved. CDR3 length equals 14 residues. Germline loops: CDR1 KGHSH, CDR2 LQKENI. The V gene lost 2 bases and the J gene lost 0 bases, with 5 bases spanning the gap. The CDR3 region is CASSPSGSGNTIYF. CDR3 in DNA: TGTGCCAGCTCACCATCGGGCTCTGGAAACACCATATATTTT.

The J gene is TRBJ2-5, the V gene TRBV7-2; perhaps TRBD2 as D (6 bases). CDR3 length: 14 residues. The germline CDR1 and CDR2 sequences are SGHTA and FQGNSA. V was shortened by 2 bases and J by 2 bases, with 9 bases between the two germline ends. The CDR3 DNA follows: TGTGCCAGCAGCTTAAGAAGCGGGCAAGAGACCCAGTACTTC. It specifies CASSLRSGQETQYF.